Included here is one T cell receptor beta chain sequence, with context. MiXCR, applied by TCRdb to the RT-PCR reads, yields one record per CDR3 protein. There are just under 550,000 distinct CDR3 sequences in the sample; 20% to 25% occur only once, and 2.5% to 3.5% lies in the top ten. Germline V lookup: CDR1 SGHVS, CDR2 FQNEAQ. Trimming pared 2 bases from V and 2 bases from J, leaving 13 bases between. This CDR3 contains 16 residues. The entry originates in a study of response to subunit inactivated influenza vaccine. The same data also contributed to another study, on T cells expressing NK-cell markers. Per that study: Libraries used 5'RACE template switching adding universal primer site and UMIs.

The receptor was derived from a man aged 50 to 60 who received an inactivated influenza vaccine. This specimen consisted of CD4+ T cells sorted from PBMCs, obtained 11 to 12 days after vaccination. The chain couples TRBV7-8 to TRBJ2-1; D gene uncertain. This CDR3 reads CASSLSSQSAYNEQFF. Here the CDR3 DNA reads TGTGCCAGCAGCTTAAGTAGTCAAAGCGCCTACAATGAGCAGTTCTTC. Using reference TRBV7-8 and TRBJ2-1 for the parts outside the CDR3, the full variable domain is GAGVSQSPRYKVAKRGQDVALRCDPISGHVSLFWYQQALGQGPEFLTYFQNEAQLDKSGLPSDRFFAERPEGSVSTLKIQRTQQEDSAVYLCASSLSSQSAYNEQFFGPGTRLTVL.